This TCR beta chain was profiled in a study of T cells after yellow fever vaccination. A 5'RACE template-switching step, the method used to make TCR cDNA, added a universal primer site and UMIs. TCRdb passed the 5' RACE reads through MiXCR, listing each CDR3 protein once. The table lists hundreds of thousands of distinct CDR3 sequences, less than 9.5% of them singletons, with approximately 16% in the top ten. Study results and limitations: Post-booster samples contained most primary-vaccination clones (about 95% CD4, about 87% CD8).

Germline V gene lookup returns CDR1 SGHTA and CDR2 FQGNSA. V lost 2 bases and J lost 5, with 16 bases in between. CDR3 length equals 17 residues. On this clonotype: Its target is unknown.

This clonotype was sampled from a man aged 18 to 30 who received the YFV17D yellow fever vaccine. The material sequenced was PBMCs, taken more than 40 days after the first yellow fever vaccination. The chain combines TRBV7-2 with TRBJ1-6, with no clear D. CDR3 protein: CASSLTGWGRDNSPLHF. CDR3 DNA: TGTGCCAGCAGCTTAACGGGTTGGGGTCGGGATAATTCACCCCTCCACTTT.